Each of the 18 T cell receptor beta chains below was sequenced from the same sample in a study of Ad26.COV2.S vaccination and SARS-CoV-2 variants. Libraries were prepared by immunoSEQ multiplex PCR; TCRdb keeps only in-frame clonotypes and omits some of them. The sample holds a few hundred thousand clones, roughly 91% seen once. The sample's treatment: 19 received Ad26.COV2.S at low or high dose, single or two shots; about 5 received placebo; per-sample allocation not given. Collection of the samples took place on day 63 after the first injection of vaccine or placebo. Specimen: peripheral blood, collected in a trial of Ad26.COV2.S vaccine versus placebo. Every receptor here comes from a person aged 18-60 years who received the Ad26.COV2.S COVID-19 vaccine or a placebo.

The CDR3 DNA is TGTGCCAGCAGCGGACAGGGAGACACTGAAGCTTTCTTT. It encodes CASSGQGDTEAFF. This chain joins TRBV5-4 and TRBJ1-1, with 8 bases matching TRBD1. The CDR3 totals 13 residues. V was clipped by 4 bases and J by 3 bases; unmatched bases: 2. Germline V lookup: CDR1 SGHNT, CDR2 YYREEE (reference sequence).

The genes are TRBV7-8 and TRBJ1-1, with a possible D match to TRBD1 (5 bases). The CDR3 covers 15 residues. The germline gives CDR1 SGHVS, CDR2 FQNEAQ. V lost 4 bases to trimming and J lost 0 bases, with 12 bases between them. CDR3 protein: CASSSGRGMNTEAFF. The CDR3 DNA sequence: TGTGCCAGCAGCTCGGGACGGGGAATGAACACTGAAGCTTTCTTT.

This chain joins TRBV30 and TRBJ1-5, with a weak D call TRBD1 (5 bases). CDR1 is GTSNPN and CDR2 is SVGIG in the germline V gene (reference sequence). The CDR3 contains 14 residues. Trimming removed 0 bases at V and 4 bases at J, with 10 bases between. The CDR3 reads CAWSVLRENQPQHF. The CDR3 coding sequence is TGTGCCTGGAGTGTACTCAGGGAAAATCAGCCCCAGCATTTT.

This clone was recorded at least ten times. The chain couples TRBV7-3 to TRBJ2-1; D remains unclear. With 2 bases removed from V and 5 bases from J, the gap between germline ends came to 10 bases. This CDR3 is 14 amino acids long. CDR1 and CDR2 from the germline V gene are SGHTA and FQGTGA. CDR3 amino acids: CASSLLADHNEQFF. The DNA of the CDR3 is TGTGCCAGCAGCTTACTCGCGGATCACAATGAGCAGTTCTTC.

This rearrangement joins TRBV27 to TRBJ1-6; 7 bases fit TRBD1. The CDR3 covers 16 residues. J gave up 3 bases and V 0 bases, and 2 bases lay outside the gene matches. Looked up from germline, CDR1 is MNHEY and CDR2 is SMNVEV (reference sequence). CDR3 bases: TGTGCCAGCAGTTTATCAGGGGGCAACTATAATTCACCCCTCCACTTT. It codes for CASSLSGGNYNSPLHF.

This sequence joins TRBV6-1 and TRBJ1-5; D unclear. With 3 bases removed from V and 3 bases from J, the gap between germline ends came to 6 bases. This CDR3 contains 13 residues. Germline loops: CDR1 MNHNS, CDR2 SASEGT. CDR3 nucleotide sequence: TGTGCCAGCAGTGACATACTCAATCAGCCCCAGCATTTT. The encoded protein is CASSDILNQPQHF.

This chain connects TRBV6-5 to TRBJ2-3; 9 positions match TRBD2. J was trimmed by 4 bases and V by 6 bases; bases with no gene match: 8. Germline V lookup: CDR1 MNHEY, CDR2 SVGAGI. This CDR3 is built from 15 residues. The CDR3 DNA sequence: TGTGCCAGCAGAAAGTTGACTAGCGGCTCAGATACGCAGTATTTT. It codes for CASRKLTSGSDTQYF.

The V gene is TRBV5-1, the J gene TRBJ2-5, with TRBD2 matching over 9 bases. V dropped 7 bases and J dropped 4; count of bases not matched to a gene: 5. The germline gives CDR1 SGHRS, CDR2 YFSETQ. This CDR3 is 13 amino acids long. The CDR3 here is CASRGGGAETQYF. Here the CDR3 DNA reads TGCGCCAGCCGGGGCGGGGGGGCAGAGACCCAGTACTTC.

The rearrangement links TRBV12-3 or TRBV12-4 to TRBJ1-2; D not certain. This CDR3 region has 13 residues. Trimming stripped 8 bases from V and 2 bases from J, with 12 bases between. CDR3 nucleotides: TGTGCCAGCTGCCGTATACTCAACTATGGCTACACCTTC. Translating gives CASCRILNYGYTF.

This sequence joins TRBV4-1 and TRBJ2-5; either TRBD1 or TRBD2 may supply D (5 bases each). The CDR3 is 15 amino acids. The germline V gene has CDR1 MGHRA and CDR2 YSYEKL. Trimming pared 1 base from V and 5 bases from J, leaving 14 bases between. CDR3 in DNA: TGCGCCAGCAGCCAAGTTGGGGGTGGTGGTGAGACCCAGTACTTC. Residues: CASSQVGGGGETQYF.

This clone showed up many times. This chain uses TRBV3-1 (or the pseudogene TRBV3-2) with TRBJ1-1; D may be TRBD1 (5 bases). Germline-derived CDR1 and CDR2 are LGHDT and YNNKEL (reference sequence). The V end was cut by 1 base, the J end by 5 bases, with 8 bases between. This CDR3 comprises 13 residues. CDR3 bases: TGTGCCAGCAGCCAAGCGGGGGGGACTGAAGCTTTCTTT. Translating it yields CASSQAGGTEAFF.

This clone was counted once. The V and J genes are TRBV4-2 and TRBJ1-1, with TRBD1 identical over 10 bases. Germline CDR1 is LGHNA and CDR2 is YNFKEQ. The ends lost 3 bases at V and 4 bases at J; junction bases unmatched: 8. The CDR3 is 16 residues long. CDR3 coding DNA: TGTGCCAGCAGCCAGACAGGGGGCGCGGGGGTCACTGAAGCTTTCTTT. Its translation is CASSQTGGAGVTEAFF.

The table lists this clone with a count of one. CDR3 sequence (DNA): TGTGCCAGCAGCTTCACAGGGGGTGCTGAAGCTTTCTTT. It encodes CASSFTGGAEAFF. The chain employs TRBV7-9 and TRBJ1-1; 8 bases map to TRBD1. Per the germline V gene, CDR1 is SEHNR and CDR2 is FQNEAQ (reference sequence). V gave up 3 bases and J gave up 6 bases; unmatched junction bases: 3. The CDR3 loop spans 13 amino acids.

The CDR3 region has the DNA TGTGCCAGCAGCTTAGGGGACTTGGCGCAGTCTGTCCTGACTTTC. Its protein is CASSLGDLAQSVLTF. The chain uses TRBV11-2 and TRBJ2-6; TRBD2 might be the D (6 bases). Trimming stripped 1 base from V and 13 bases from J, with 17 bases between. CDR3 length: 15 amino acids. Germline lookup yields CDR1 SGHAT and CDR2 FQNNGV.

This chain connects TRBV5-1 to TRBJ2-3; 8 positions agree with TRBD1. V lost 3 bases, J lost 8 bases, and 11 bases stayed unmatched. The germline CDR1 and CDR2 sequences are SGHRS and YFSETQ. The CDR3 has 15 amino acids. CDR3 coding DNA: TGCGCCAGCAGCTACGGACAGGGCGCGGATGGTACGCAGTATTTT. Translation gives CASSYGQGADGTQYF.

The gene calls are TRBV5-4 and TRBJ2-1; D unclear. Deletions cut 4 bases from V and 8 bases from J, with 13 bases between. The CDR3 covers 13 residues. Germline CDR1 and CDR2: SGHNT and YYREEE (reference sequence). The CDR3 region is CASSPGLEYEQFF. The CDR3 DNA follows: TGTGCCAGCAGCCCTGGGCTTGAGTATGAGCAGTTCTTC.

The rearrangement links TRBV3-1 (or the pseudogene TRBV3-2) to TRBJ2-2; 11 positions agree with TRBD2. The trim removed 3 bases at V and 2 bases at J, leaving 2 bases unmatched. The germline gives CDR1 LGHDT, CDR2 YNNKEL (reference sequence). The CDR3 runs 16 residues. CDR3 amino acids: CASSQTSGVNTGELFF. The CDR3 DNA is TGTGCCAGCAGCCAGACTAGCGGGGTTAACACCGGGGAGCTGTTTTTT.

The J gene is TRBJ1-1, the V gene TRBV7-9; D is undetermined. The CDR3 has 15 residues. Trimming took 4 bases from V and 1 from J, leaving 13 bases between them. Per the germline V gene, CDR1 is SEHNR and CDR2 is FQNEAQ (reference sequence). CDR3 sequence reads: CASSSLTVRNTEAFF. The CDR3 DNA reads as TGTGCCAGCAGCTCCCTTACAGTGAGGAACACTGAAGCTTTCTTT.